This entry concerns a single T cell receptor beta chain. This clone showed up just once. The antigen this receptor binds is unknown. No per-base quality is available; no much larger clone lies one base away. This specimen comes from a study of shared clonotypes between healthy human individuals (dated by TCRdb to 2018 to 2020). Study-wide context: A few men and a couple of women, aged 18 to 49 years, made up the cohort. For each donor, three plates each were used for CD4 naive and CD4 memory, two plates were used for CD8 naive, and one plate was used for CD8 memory. To estimate repertoire size and how much clonotype sharing occurs between individuals, the study deeply sequenced the blood TCR repertoires of a handful of healthy adults. Libraries were prepared and TCR repertoires were sequenced by different laboratories using diverse techniques, in order to increase sequencing depth and limit assay-specific biases. Per donor, leukapheresis produced somewhere between about 0.94 and 9.5 billion PBMCs.

Healthy HIV-negative adults with no recently reported acute infections or vaccinations were included as donors. Every donor was a Caucasian adult residing in Nashville, Tennessee, USA. CD4+ T cells were enriched through magnetic negative selection, after which naive cells were positively selected on CD45RA and the remaining negative fraction served as the memory subset. After blood collection by leukapheresis, PBMCs were isolated using Ficoll-Histopaque density gradient centrifugation and then cryopreserved in the vapor phase of liquid nitrogen. Purity and quantity of every magnetically sorted T cell population were checked by analytical flow cytometry. From each sorted fraction, genomic DNA was isolated and quantified by UV absorbance on a Nanodrop 2000c. The germline V gene encodes CDR1 MNHEY and CDR2 SVGAGI. The CDR3 runs 11 residues from the cysteine to the phenylalanine. The sequence is cut down to CDR3 DNA, 33 bases in frame from base 1. Trimming takes 6 bases from V and 6 bases from J, and the germline ends sit 8 bases apart.

Study-level results and caveats: Pairwise subsampling led to the expectation that sequencing depth would affect the degree of clonotype sharing among donors. Larger estimated clonotype richness was generally found for naive subsets than for memory subsets. Incomplete sequencing was indicated by rarefaction of sorted-subset datasets, despite the large sequencing depth. Because the study included only a small number of donors, the genetic and exposure-history diversity represented was limited. Sampling was restricted to blood, and TCR repertoires in tissue are likely to differ from TCR repertoires in blood. Compared with non-shared clonotypes, clonotypes shared by all four sorted-subset donors had higher generation probabilities. Sharing across several donors was observed for approximately 4.6% of naive CD4, under 4% of naive CD8, roughly 2.4% of memory CD4, and around 0.4% of memory CD8 clonotypes.

Using the deep immunoSEQ assay, TCR CDR3 regions were amplified from genomic DNA by multiplex PCR. Extracted genomic DNA from each cell subset was spread evenly across all wells of several immunoSEQ 96-well plates, with each plate serving as a replicate. For sorted subsets, roughly 190 ng of genomic DNA, equivalent to some 33,000 T cell genomes, went into each replicate PCR. The purified libraries were quantified using a Qubit 3.0 fluorometer, sized with a Bioanalyzer 2100, and then quantified again using the KAPA Library Quantification kit. A separate single-read 150-cycle Illumina NextSeq 550 flow cell was used to sequence each immunoSEQ 96-well plate. Under the source paper's analysis protocol: Because the immunoSEQ output held only junctional sequences and lacked quality scores, the filtering could not match the filtering applied to full-length reads. To assign V/J genes and CDR3, sequences were annotated against IMGT germline references using PyIR, a Python wrapper for IgBLAST v1.9. Reads with weak V/J assignments (E-value above 1e-6), missing CDR3, stop codons, out-of-frame junctions, or ambiguous translated residues were removed. V3J clonotypes were defined as sequences sharing an identical inferred V gene, J gene, and CDR3 amino acid sequence. Percentage overlap between repertoires was computed as shared unique clonotypes divided by the size of the smaller repertoire. Repertoire richness was assessed with RTK rarefaction, the Chao1 estimator, and Recon v2.1 estimates of unobserved clonotypes. Generation probabilities for all TCRbeta clonotypes obtained by the gDNA method from a handful of donors were computed using OLGA. Held by TCRdb, this immuneACCESS table contains in-frame sequences only and omits some clones. Under half of the omission traces to an unresolved V gene where checked; the cause of the rest is unknown. V, J and clone size derive from that table, while D and trimming were established from the DNA sequence. The table for this sample lists millions of clones; 85% to 95% of them were counted only once. Around 0.14% of the sample belongs to the ten largest clones.

The TCR originated in a young man in good health. The sequencing input was naive CD4+ T cells sorted from blood. In light of the paper, this sample's cell subset or site label describes: CD45RA+ positively selected. Recombination joined TRBV6-5 with TRBJ1-2, with an unclear D gene assignment. The CDR3 protein sequence reads: CASSNSDGYTF. Here is the DNA: TGTGCCAGCAGCAACTCAGATGGCTACACCTTC.